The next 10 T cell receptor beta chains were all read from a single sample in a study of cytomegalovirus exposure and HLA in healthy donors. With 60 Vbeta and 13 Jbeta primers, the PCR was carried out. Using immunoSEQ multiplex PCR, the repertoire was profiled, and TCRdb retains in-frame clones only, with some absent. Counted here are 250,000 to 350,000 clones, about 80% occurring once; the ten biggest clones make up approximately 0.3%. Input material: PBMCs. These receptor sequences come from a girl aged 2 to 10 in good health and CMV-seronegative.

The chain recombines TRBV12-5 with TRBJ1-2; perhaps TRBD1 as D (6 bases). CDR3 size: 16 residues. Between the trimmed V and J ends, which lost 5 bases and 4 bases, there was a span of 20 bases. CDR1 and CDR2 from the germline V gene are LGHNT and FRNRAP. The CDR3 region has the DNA TGTGCTAGTGGTGCCCCCCGGGGGGCCCTAGGCTATGGCTACACCTTC. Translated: CASGAPRGALGYGYTF.

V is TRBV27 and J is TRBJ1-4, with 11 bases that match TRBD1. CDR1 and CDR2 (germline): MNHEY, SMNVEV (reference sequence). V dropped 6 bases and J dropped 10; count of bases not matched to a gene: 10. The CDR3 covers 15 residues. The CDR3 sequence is CASSLLGQGVGKLFF. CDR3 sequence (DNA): TGTGCCAGCAGCCTACTGGGACAGGGGGTGGGAAAACTGTTTTTT.

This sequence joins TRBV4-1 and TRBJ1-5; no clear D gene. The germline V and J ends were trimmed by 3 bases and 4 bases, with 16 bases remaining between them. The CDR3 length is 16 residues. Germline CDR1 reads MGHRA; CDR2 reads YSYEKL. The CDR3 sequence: CASSHDGKTRNQPQHF. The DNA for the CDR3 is TGCGCCAGCAGCCATGACGGGAAAACAAGGAATCAGCCCCAGCATTTT.

The CDR3 here is CASSLASGGNLNTGELFF. CDR3 coding DNA: TGCGCCAGCAGCTTGGCTAGCGGGGGCAATTTGAACACCGGGGAGCTGTTTTTT. The V call is TRBV5-1, the J call TRBJ2-2, with 10 bases lining up with TRBD2. The CDR3 has 18 amino acids. V shed 0 bases and J 1 base; nucleotides not matched to a gene: 6. The germline CDR1 and CDR2 sequences are SGHRS and YFSETQ.

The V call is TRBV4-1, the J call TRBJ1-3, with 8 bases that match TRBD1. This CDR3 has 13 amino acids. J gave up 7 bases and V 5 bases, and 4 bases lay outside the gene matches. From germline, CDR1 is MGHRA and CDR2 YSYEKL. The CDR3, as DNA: TGCGCCAGCAGCAACCAGGGGGCTAACACCATATATTTT. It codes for CASSNQGANTIYF.

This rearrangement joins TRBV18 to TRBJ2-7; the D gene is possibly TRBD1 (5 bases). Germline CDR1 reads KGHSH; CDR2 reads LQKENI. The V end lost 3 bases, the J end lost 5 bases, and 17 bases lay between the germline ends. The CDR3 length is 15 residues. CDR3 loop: CASSPPAGRGNEQYF. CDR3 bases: TGTGCCAGCTCACCGCCCGCAGGGCGCGGCAACGAGCAGTACTTC.

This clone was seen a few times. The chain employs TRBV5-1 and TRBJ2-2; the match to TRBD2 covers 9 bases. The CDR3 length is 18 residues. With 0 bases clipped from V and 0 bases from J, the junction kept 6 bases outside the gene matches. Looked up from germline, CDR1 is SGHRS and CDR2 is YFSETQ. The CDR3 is CASSLALAGTANTGELFF. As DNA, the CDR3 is TGCGCCAGCAGCTTGGCTCTAGCGGGGACCGCGAACACCGGGGAGCTGTTTTTT.

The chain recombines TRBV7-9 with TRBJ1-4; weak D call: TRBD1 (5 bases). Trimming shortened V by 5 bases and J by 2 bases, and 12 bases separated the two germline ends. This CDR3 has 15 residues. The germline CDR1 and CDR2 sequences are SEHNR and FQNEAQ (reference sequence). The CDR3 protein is CASSVAGRTNEKLFF. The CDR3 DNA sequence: TGTGCCAGCAGCGTCGCAGGGAGGACTAATGAAAAACTGTTTTTT.

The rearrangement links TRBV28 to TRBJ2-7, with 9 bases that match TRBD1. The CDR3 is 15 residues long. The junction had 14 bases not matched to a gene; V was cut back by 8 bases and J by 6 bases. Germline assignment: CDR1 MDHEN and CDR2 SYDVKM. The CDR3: CASEFTGGGEFEQYF. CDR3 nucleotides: TGTGCCAGCGAGTTTACAGGGGGCGGGGAATTCGAGCAGTACTTC.

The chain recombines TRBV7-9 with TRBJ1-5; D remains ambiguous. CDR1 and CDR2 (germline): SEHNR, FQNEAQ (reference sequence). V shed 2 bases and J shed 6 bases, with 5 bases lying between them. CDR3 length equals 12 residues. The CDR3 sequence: CASSLRSQPQHF. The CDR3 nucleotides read TGTGCCAGCAGCTTAAGGAGTCAGCCCCAGCATTTT.